These 20 T cell receptor beta chains originate from one sample sequenced in a study of CXCR3-negative and CXCR3-positive naive CD8 T cells. Which antigens these TCRs recognize remains unknown. UMI labels and 5' RACE were used to prepare the TRB cDNA libraries. Using the 5' RACE reads, TCRdb records one entry per CDR3 protein without DNA. The sample totals some 150,000 distinct CDR3 sequences. Study findings and constraints: Naive cells with CXCR3 showed TRB CDR3s that were more hydrophobic than those in CXCR3-negative naive cells.

Sequencing input: naive CXCR3+ CD8+ T cells from blood. The subset denotes: CD45RO-CCR7+CD27+CD95- naive CD8+ T cells expressing CXCR3 (TNR3+). All receptors come from a human donor in good health. Some clones in this sample may be carry-over from other donors' samples.

CDR3 loop: CASSFPGWNTEAFF. This sequence joins TRBV12-3 or TRBV12-4 and TRBJ1-1; TCRdb indicates TRBD1, and absent DNA this call remains unverified. This CDR3 is 14 amino acids long.

The chain joins TRBV27 to TRBJ2-5; the TCRdb call, TRBD1, lacks DNA for checking. Germline V gene data show CDR1 as MNHEY and CDR2 as SMNVEV (reference sequence). This CDR3 region has 14 residues. The CDR3 loop reads CASRPLTGLETQYF.

The chain employs TRBV28 and TRBJ2-5; the TCRdb call, TRBD1, lacks DNA for checking. The CDR3 extends over 16 amino acids. Germline assignment: CDR1 MDHEN and CDR2 SYDVKM. This CDR3 is CASSPNPGQGQETQYF.

The rearrangement uses TRBV6-2 or TRBV6-3 and TRBJ1-1; the TCRdb call, TRBD1, lacks DNA for checking. This CDR3 has 15 residues. Germline assignment: CDR1 MNHEY and CDR2 SVGEGT. CDR3 loop: CASSYAGTGGFEAFF.

The rearrangement links TRBV19 to TRBJ2-7. Germline V lookup: CDR1 LNHDA, CDR2 SQIVND (reference sequence). CDR3 size: 13 residues. The CDR3 spells CASSMASPYEQYF.

Here the CDR3 reads CASSPAVGTYEQYF. This chain connects TRBV7-6 to TRBJ2-7; no DNA is available, so the TRBD2 call from TCRdb remains unchecked. Germline CDR1 and CDR2: SGHVS and FNYEAQ. CDR3 length: 14 amino acids.

The chain employs TRBV6-2 or TRBV6-3 and TRBJ1-2; no DNA is available, so the TRBD1 call from TCRdb remains unchecked. The CDR3 runs 17 residues. CDR1 and CDR2 from the germline V gene are MNHEY and SVGEGT. The CDR3 loop is CASSYWGQGMMSYGYTF.

The rearrangement uses TRBV6-5 and TRBJ1-2. The CDR3 is made up of 15 amino acids. Germline V lookup: CDR1 MNHEY, CDR2 SVGAGI. This CDR3 reads CASSYSSGVNYGYTF.

V and J are TRBV10-3 and TRBJ2-7. The CDR3 extends over 14 amino acids. Per the germline V gene, CDR1 is ENHRY and CDR2 is SYGVKD. Here the CDR3 reads CAISDPSRTYEQYF.

The J gene is TRBJ2-7, the V gene TRBV4-1; TCRdb indicates TRBD2, and absent DNA this call remains unverified. The CDR3 is made up of 16 amino acids. Germline CDR1 is MGHRA and CDR2 is YSYEKL. The CDR3 here is CASSPLLTGSSYEQYF.

The chain is built from TRBV5-1 and TRBJ1-5. The CDR3 totals 15 residues. Germline CDR1 and CDR2: SGHRS and YFSETQ. CDR3 residues: CASSLAGEGNQPQHF.

V gene TRBV7-2 combines with J gene TRBJ1-5. Germline loops: CDR1 SGHTA, CDR2 FQGNSA. The CDR3 totals 14 residues. The CDR3 here is CASSLVASNQPQHF.

V gene TRBV5-6 combines with J gene TRBJ2-7. CDR1 SGHDT and CDR2 YYEEEE come from the germline V gene. The CDR3 has 13 amino acids. The CDR3 is CASSLAVSYEQYF.

V is TRBV29-1 and J is TRBJ2-7; as DNA is missing, the TRBD2 call by TCRdb cannot be tested. The CDR3 covers 15 residues. CDR1 SQVTM and CDR2 ANQGSEA come from the germline V gene. The CDR3 loop is CSVEGMGVGGYEQYF.

V is TRBV7-9 and J is TRBJ2-5; the D call of TRBD2 rests on TCRdb alone, since no DNA is present to check it. From germline, CDR1 is SEHNR and CDR2 FQNEAQ (reference sequence). This CDR3 is 15 amino acids long. The CDR3 reads CASSLYREDQETQYF.

The chain combines TRBV29-1 with TRBJ2-7. The CDR3 contains 13 residues. The germline CDR1 and CDR2 sequences are SQVTM and ANQGSEA. CDR3 sequence: CSVEKARPYEQYF.

The rearrangement links TRBV14 to TRBJ1-2. There are 13 residues in the CDR3. Germline CDR1 reads SGHDN; CDR2 reads FVKESK. CDR3: CASSQDWGYGYTF.

This chain connects TRBV29-1 to TRBJ1-2; TCRdb's D call of TRBD1 is untestable without DNA. This CDR3 comprises 13 residues. CDR1 and CDR2 from the germline V gene are SQVTM and ANQGSEA. This CDR3 is CSAGGGADYGYTF.

The rearrangement joins TRBV5-6 to TRBJ1-1; TCRdb indicates TRBD1, and absent DNA this call remains unverified. CDR3 length equals 14 residues. The germline gives CDR1 SGHDT, CDR2 YYEEEE. The CDR3 loop reads CASSYQTGSTAAFF.

CDR3 sequence: CASRRDTQETQYF. This chain links TRBV7-8 with TRBJ2-5; without DNA, the TCRdb call of TRBD1 cannot be checked. Germline V lookup: CDR1 SGHVS, CDR2 FQNEAQ. There are 13 residues in the CDR3.